This T cell receptor beta chain was captured in a study of beta chain features in type 1 diabetes. Study observations and caveats: There was a moderate but significant shortening of TCRB CDR3s in all four CD4+ subsets of Type 1 diabetes patients.

In the case of this clone: Its specificity is unknown.

Reverse transcribing all isolated RNA meant expressed TCRB transcripts were sequenced. Sequencing used immunoSEQ multiplex PCR; TCRdb keeps in-frame clones, though not all of them. The profile covers around 250,000 clones, with over 11% appearing a single time and 0.019% taken by the ten largest. This TCR derives from a man aged 30 to 45 with type 1 diabetes. The sequencing input was naive CD4+ T cells from blood.

CDR3 DNA sequence: TGTGCCAGCAGTGTGGACAAGTGGGGCAATCAGCCCCAGCATTTT. This encodes CASSVDKWGNQPQHF. This sequence joins TRBV2 and TRBJ1-5, with D maybe TRBD1 (5 bases). This CDR3 spans 15 amino acids. CDR1 and CDR2 (germline): SNHLY, FYNNEI. With 4 bases removed from V and 2 bases from J, the gap between germline ends came to 12 bases.